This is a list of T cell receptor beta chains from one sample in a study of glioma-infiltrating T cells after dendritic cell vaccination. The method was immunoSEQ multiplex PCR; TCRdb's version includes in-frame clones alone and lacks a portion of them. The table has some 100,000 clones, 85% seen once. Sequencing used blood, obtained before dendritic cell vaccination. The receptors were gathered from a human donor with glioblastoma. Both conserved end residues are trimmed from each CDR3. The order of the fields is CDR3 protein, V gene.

CDR3 protein: ASSQGVSYEQY
V gene: TRBV14

CDR3 protein: ASSRRGDRGSHEQF
V gene: TRBV21-1

CDR3 protein: ASSELNTEAF
V gene: TRBV6-5

CDR3 protein: ASSVEASGNTGELF
V gene: TRBV9

CDR3 protein: ASSYGLGSTEAF
V gene: TRBV27

CDR3 protein: ASSPIKGAVRYQETQY
V gene: TRBV11-2

CDR3 protein: ATTANYEQY
V gene: TRBV2

CDR3 protein: ASSLVSVAGQETQY
V gene: TRBV5-1

CDR3 protein: ASNLQGALVNEQF
V gene: TRBV19

CDR3 protein: ASSLMGHSNTEAF
V gene: TRBV7-9

CDR3 protein: ASSHTKGTGEETQY
V gene: TRBV5-4

CDR3 protein: ASSEPGQGDGEQY
V gene: TRBV6-1

CDR3 protein: ASSGDLRRDRGSSSGANVLT
V gene: TRBV2

CDR3 protein: ASSPNRGREQY
V gene: TRBV6-5

CDR3 protein: ASSLGGDNEQY
V gene: TRBV5-1

CDR3 protein: ASSRTGTGGREPQH
V gene: TRBV27

CDR3 protein: ASSQPRRGNTEAF
V gene: TRBV4-1

CDR3 protein: ASSPLLGANVLT
V gene: TRBV18

CDR3 protein: ASSLDAGRNEQF
V gene: TRBV11-2

CDR3 protein: ASGRGTNYGYT
V gene: TRBV19